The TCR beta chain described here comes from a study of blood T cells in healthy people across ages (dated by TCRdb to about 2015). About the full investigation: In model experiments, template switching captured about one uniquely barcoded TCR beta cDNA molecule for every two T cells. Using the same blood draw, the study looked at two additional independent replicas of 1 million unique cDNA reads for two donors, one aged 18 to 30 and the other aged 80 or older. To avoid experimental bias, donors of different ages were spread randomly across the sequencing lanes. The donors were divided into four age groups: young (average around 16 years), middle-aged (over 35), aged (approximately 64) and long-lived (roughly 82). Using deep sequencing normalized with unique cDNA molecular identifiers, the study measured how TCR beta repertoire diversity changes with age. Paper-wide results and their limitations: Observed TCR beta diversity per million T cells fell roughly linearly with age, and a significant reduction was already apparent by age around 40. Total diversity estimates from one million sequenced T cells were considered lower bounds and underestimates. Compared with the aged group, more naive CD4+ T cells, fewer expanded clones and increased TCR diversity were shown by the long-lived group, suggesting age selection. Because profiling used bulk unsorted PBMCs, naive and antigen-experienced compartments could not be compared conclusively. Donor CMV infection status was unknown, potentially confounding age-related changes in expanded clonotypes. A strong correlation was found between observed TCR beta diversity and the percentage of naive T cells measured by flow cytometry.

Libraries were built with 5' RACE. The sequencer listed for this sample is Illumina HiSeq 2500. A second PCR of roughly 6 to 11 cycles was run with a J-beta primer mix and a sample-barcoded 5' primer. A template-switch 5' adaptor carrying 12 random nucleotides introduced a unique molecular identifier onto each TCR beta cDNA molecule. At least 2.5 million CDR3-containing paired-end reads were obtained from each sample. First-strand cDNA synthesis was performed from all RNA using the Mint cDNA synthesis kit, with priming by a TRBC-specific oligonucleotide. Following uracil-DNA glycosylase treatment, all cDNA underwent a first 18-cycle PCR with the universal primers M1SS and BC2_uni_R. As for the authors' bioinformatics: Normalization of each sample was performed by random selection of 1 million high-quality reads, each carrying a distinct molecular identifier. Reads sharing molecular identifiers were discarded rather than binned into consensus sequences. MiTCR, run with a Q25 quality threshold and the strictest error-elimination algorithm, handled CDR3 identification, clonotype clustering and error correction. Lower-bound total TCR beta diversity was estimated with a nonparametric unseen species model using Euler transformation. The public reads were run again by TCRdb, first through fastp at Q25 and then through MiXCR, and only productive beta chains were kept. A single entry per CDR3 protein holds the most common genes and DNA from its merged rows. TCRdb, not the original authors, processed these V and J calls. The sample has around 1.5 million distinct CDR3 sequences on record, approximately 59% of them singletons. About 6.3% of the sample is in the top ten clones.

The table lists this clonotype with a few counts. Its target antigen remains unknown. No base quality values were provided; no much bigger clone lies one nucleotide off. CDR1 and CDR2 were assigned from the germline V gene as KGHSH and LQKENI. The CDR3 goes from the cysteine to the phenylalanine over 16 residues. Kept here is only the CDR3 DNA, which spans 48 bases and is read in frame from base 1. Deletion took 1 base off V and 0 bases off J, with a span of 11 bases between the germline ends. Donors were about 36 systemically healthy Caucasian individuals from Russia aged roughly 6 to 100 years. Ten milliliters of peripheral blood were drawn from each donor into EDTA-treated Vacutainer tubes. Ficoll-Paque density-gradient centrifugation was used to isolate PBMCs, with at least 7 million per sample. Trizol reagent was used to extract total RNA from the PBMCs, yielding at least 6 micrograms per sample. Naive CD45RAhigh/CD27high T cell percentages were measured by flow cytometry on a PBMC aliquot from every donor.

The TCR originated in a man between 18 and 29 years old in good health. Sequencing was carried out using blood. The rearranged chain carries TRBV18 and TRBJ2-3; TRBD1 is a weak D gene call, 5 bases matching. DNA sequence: TGTGCCAGCTCACCACTCAACAGGCTTAGCACAGATACGCAGTATTTT. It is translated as CASSPLNRLSTDTQYF.